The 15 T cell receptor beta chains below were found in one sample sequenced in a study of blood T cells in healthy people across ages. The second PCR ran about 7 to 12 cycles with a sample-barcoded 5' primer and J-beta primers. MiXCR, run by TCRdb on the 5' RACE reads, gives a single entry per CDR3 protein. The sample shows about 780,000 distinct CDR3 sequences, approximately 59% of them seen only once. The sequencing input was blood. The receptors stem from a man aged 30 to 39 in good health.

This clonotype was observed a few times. The CDR3 loop reads CASSHPRDGQGAYEQYF. The CDR3 region has the DNA TGCGCCAGCAGCCACCCGAGGGACGGACAGGGGGCCTACGAGCAGTACTTC. This rearrangement joins TRBV4-3 to TRBJ2-7, with 10 nucleotides matching TRBD1. This CDR3 has 17 residues. The germline V gene has CDR1 LGHNA and CDR2 YSLEER. The ends lost 3 bases at V and 2 bases at J; junction bases unmatched: 10.

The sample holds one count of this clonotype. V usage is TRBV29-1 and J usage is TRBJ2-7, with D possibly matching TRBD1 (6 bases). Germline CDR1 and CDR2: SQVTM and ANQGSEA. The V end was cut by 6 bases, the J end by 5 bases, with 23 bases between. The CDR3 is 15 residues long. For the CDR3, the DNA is TGCAGCGTCTCCGTGAAGGGGACACTAAATAACGAGCAGTACTTC. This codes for CSVSVKGTLNNEQYF.

The chain's CDR3 is CAWSNLGTEAFF. CDR3 nucleotides: TGTGCCTGGAGTAATTTGGGGACTGAAGCTTTCTTT. The J gene is TRBJ1-1, the V gene TRBV30, with unresolved D. CDR1 GTSNPN and CDR2 SVGIG come from the germline V gene (reference sequence). V was shortened by 2 bases and J by 5 bases, with 9 bases between the two germline ends. The CDR3 length is 12 residues.

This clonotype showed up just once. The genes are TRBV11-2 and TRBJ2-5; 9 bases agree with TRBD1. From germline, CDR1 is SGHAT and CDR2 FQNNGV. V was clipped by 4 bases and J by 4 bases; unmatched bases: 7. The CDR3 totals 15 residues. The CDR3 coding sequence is TGTGCCAGCAGCTCTCCCGGGACAGGGTTAGAGACCCAGTACTTC. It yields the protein CASSSPGTGLETQYF.

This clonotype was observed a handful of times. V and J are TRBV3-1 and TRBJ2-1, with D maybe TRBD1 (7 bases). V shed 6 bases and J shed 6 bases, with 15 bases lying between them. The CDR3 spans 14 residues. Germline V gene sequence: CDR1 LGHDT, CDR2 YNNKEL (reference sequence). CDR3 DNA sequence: TGTGCCAGCAGTTCAGGGGGGACTTCCAATGAGCAGTTCTTC. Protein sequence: CASSSGGTSNEQFF.

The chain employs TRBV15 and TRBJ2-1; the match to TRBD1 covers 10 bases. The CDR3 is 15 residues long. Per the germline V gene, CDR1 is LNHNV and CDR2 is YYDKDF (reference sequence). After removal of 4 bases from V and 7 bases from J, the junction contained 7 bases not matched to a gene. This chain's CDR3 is CATSKLDRGSNEQFF. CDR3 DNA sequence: TGTGCCACCAGCAAACTGGACAGGGGGTCGAATGAGCAGTTCTTC.

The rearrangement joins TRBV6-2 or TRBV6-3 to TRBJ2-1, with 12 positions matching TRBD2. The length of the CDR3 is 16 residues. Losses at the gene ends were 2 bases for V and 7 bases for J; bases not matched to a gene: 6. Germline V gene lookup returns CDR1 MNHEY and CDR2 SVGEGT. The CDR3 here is CASSYRASGGVNEQFF. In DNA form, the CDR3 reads TGTGCCAGCAGTTACAGGGCTAGCGGGGGGGTTAATGAGCAGTTCTTC.

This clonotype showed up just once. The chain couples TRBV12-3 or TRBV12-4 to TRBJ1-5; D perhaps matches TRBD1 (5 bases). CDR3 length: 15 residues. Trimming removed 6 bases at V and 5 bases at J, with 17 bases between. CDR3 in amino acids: CASRTLGGTDQPQHF. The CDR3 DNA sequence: TGTGCCAGCAGGACCCTCGGGGGAACGGATCAGCCCCAGCATTTT.

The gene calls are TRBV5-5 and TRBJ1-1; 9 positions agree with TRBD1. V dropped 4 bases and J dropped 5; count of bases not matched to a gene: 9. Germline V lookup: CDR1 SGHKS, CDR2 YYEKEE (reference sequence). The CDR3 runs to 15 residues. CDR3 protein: CASSRPGTGRTEAFF. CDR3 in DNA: TGTGCCAGCAGCCGTCCCGGGACAGGGAGGACTGAAGCTTTCTTT.

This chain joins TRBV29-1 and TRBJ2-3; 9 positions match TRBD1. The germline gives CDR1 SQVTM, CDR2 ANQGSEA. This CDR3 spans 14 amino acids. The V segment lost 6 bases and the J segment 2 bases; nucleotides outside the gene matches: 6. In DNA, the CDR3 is TGCAGCGTCCCGGGACAGGGAAACACAGATACGCAGTATTTT. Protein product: CSVPGQGNTDTQYF.

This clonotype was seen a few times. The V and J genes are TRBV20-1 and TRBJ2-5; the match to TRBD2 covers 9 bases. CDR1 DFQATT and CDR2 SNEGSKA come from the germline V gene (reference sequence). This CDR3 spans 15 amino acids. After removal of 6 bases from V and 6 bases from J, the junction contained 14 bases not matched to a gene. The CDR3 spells CSAIGTSRGIQTQYF. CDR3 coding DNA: TGCAGTGCCATTGGGACTAGCCGGGGAATACAGACCCAGTACTTC.

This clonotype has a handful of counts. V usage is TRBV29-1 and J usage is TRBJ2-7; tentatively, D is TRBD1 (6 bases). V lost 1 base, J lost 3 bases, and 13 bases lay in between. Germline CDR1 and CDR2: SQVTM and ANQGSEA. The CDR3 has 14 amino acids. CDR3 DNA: TGCAGCGTTGAAGGGGCAGGGGTACACTACGAGCAGTACTTC. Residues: CSVEGAGVHYEQYF.

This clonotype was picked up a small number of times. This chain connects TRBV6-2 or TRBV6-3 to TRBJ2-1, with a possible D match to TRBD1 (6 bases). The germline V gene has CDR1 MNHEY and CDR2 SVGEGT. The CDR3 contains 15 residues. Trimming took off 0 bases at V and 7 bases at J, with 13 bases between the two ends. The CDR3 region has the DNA TGTGCCAGCAGTTACTCGGGGGCCTTTAATAATGAGCAGTTCTTC. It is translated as CASSYSGAFNNEQFF.

CDR3 sequence (DNA): TGTGCCAGCAGCCCGGACCCCCCGGTCCCCTACGAGCAGTACTTC. Encoded protein: CASSPDPPVPYEQYF. The J gene is TRBJ2-7, the V gene TRBV27, with D uncertain. The CDR3 has 15 amino acids. The germline V and J ends were trimmed by 6 bases and 2 bases, with 17 bases remaining between them. Germline V gene sequence: CDR1 MNHEY, CDR2 SMNVEV (reference sequence).

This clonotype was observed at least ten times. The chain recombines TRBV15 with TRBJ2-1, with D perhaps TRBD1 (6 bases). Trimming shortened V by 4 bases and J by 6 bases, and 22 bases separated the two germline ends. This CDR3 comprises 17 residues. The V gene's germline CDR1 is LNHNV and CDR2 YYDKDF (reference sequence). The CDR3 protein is CATSKRRRTAGTNEQFF. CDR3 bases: TGTGCCACCAGCAAGAGGCGGAGGACAGCAGGGACCAATGAGCAGTTCTTC. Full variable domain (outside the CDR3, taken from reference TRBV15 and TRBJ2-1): DAMVIQNPRYQVTQFGKPVTLSCSQTLNHNVMYWYQQKSSQAPKLLFHYYDKDFNNEADTPDNFQSRRPNTSFCFLDIRSPGLGDTAMYLCATSKRRRTAGTNEQFFGPGTRLTVL.